The next 5 T cell receptor beta chains were all read from a single sample in a study of blood T cell repertoires in COVID-19. Profiled with immunoSEQ multiplex PCR; TCRdb holds only in-frame clones, not every one. Among about 74,000 clones, 88% were seen once, and the ten largest hold approximately 2%. The sample consisted of peripheral blood. Receptors were obtained from an elderly woman with active or convalescent COVID-19.

The gene calls are TRBV18 and TRBJ2-7; D is ambiguous. The CDR3 is made up of 12 amino acids. CDR1 and CDR2 from the germline V gene are KGHSH and LQKENI. V lost 5 bases and J 0 bases, leaving 5 bases between the germline ends. Here the CDR3 reads CASSSSSYEQYF. CDR3 nucleotides: TGTGCCAGCTCATCCAGCTCCTACGAGCAGTACTTC.

This rearrangement joins TRBV12-5 to TRBJ2-4; TRBD2 agrees at 13 bases. Germline V CDR1 and CDR2: LGHNT, FRNRAP. The CDR3 consists of 18 residues. V was clipped by 1 base and J by 1 base; unmatched bases: 4. The CDR3 protein is CASGLGLAGGLAKNIQYF. The CDR3 DNA is TGTGCTAGTGGTTTGGGACTAGCGGGAGGTTTGGCCAAAAACATTCAGTACTTC.

This chain uses TRBV3-1 (or the pseudogene TRBV3-2) with TRBJ1-6, with D uncertain. V was pared by 0 bases and J by 12 bases, with 6 bases between. CDR1 and CDR2 from the germline V gene are LGHDT and YNNKEL (reference sequence). This CDR3 is 12 amino acids long. The CDR3 protein is CASSQDRGPLHF. For the CDR3, the DNA is TGTGCCAGCAGCCAAGATCGGGGACCCCTCCACTTT.

The chain recombines TRBV5-1 with TRBJ2-5; 12 bases align to TRBD2. Germline CDR1 is SGHRS and CDR2 is YFSETQ. Losses at the gene ends were 4 bases for V and 5 bases for J; bases not matched to a gene: 9. The CDR3 extends over 16 amino acids. The DNA of the CDR3 is TGCGCCAGCAGCGACGTACTAGCGGGAGGTGGGGAGACCCAGTACTTC. Its translation: CASSDVLAGGGETQYF.

V is TRBV11-3 and J is TRBJ2-2; maybe TRBD1 (6 bases). The CDR3 has 15 amino acids. Germline values: CDR1 SGHNT, CDR2 YENEEA. Trimming took off 1 base at V and 2 bases at J, with 8 bases between the two ends. In nucleotides, the CDR3 is TGTGCCAGCAGCTTAGTCAGGGGAAACACCGGGGAGCTGTTTTTT. This encodes CASSLVRGNTGELFF. The full variable domain, rest sourced from reference TRBV11-3 and TRBJ2-2, is EAGVVQSPRYKIIEKKQPVAFWCNPISGHNTLYWYLQNLGQGPELLIRYENEEAVDDSQLPKDRFSAERLKGVDSTLKIQPAELGDSAVYLCASSLVRGNTGELFFGEGSRLTVL.